This T cell receptor beta chain was documented in a study of blood T cell repertoires in COVID-19. Assay: immunoSEQ multiplex PCR; the TCRdb copy retains only in-frame clones and omits some. The table has some 230,000 clones, about 80% seen once. Germline V gives CDR1 MNHEY, CDR2 SMNVEV (reference sequence). The length of the CDR3 is 13 residues. Trimming at V came to 3 bases and at J to 3 bases, leaving 2 bases not matched to a gene. V gene TRBV27 combines with J gene TRBJ2-7; 7 bases map to TRBD2. Sequenced sample: PBMCs or T cells enriched from blood (not recorded which). The receptor comes from a man aged 40-50 years who had recovered from COVID-19. This CDR3 reads CASSLGGGYEQYF. As DNA, the CDR3 is TGTGCCAGCAGTTTGGGGGGGGGCTACGAGCAGTACTTC.